These 17 T cell receptor beta chains were all obtained from the same sample, sequenced in a study of blood T cell repertoires in COVID-19. This table comes from immunoSEQ multiplex PCR, and its TCRdb copy is limited to in-frame clones, with some not included. The repertoire has about 190,000 clones, 85% to 90% of them found once; the top ten carry 0.88%. The sample comprised peripheral blood. Receptor source: a young woman who had recovered from COVID-19.

The chain combines TRBV5-1 with TRBJ2-3; D uncertain. CDR3 size: 12 residues. The V end was cut by 4 bases, the J end by 1 base, with 4 bases between. Germline CDR1 SGHRS, CDR2 YFSETQ. The CDR3 DNA is TGCGCCAGCAGCACACGCACAGATACGCAGTATTTT. Encoded protein: CASSTRTDTQYF.

The V gene is TRBV14, the J gene TRBJ2-5, with TRBD2 matching over 9 bases. Germline CDR1 reads SGHDN; CDR2 reads FVKESK. The V segment lost 1 base and the J segment 5 bases; nucleotides outside the gene matches: 5. This CDR3 contains 15 residues. Here the CDR3 reads CASSQGAGGAETQYF. The CDR3, as DNA: TGTGCCAGCAGCCAAGGAGCGGGGGGAGCGGAGACCCAGTACTTC.

The gene calls are TRBV2 and TRBJ2-3; D is perhaps TRBD2 (6 bases). The CDR3 consists of 18 residues. Germline CDR1 and CDR2: SNHLY and FYNNEI. Trimming took off 6 bases at V and 0 bases at J, with 22 bases between the two ends. DNA for the CDR3: TGTGCCAGCAGGCGGGGTCCCGGTTGGGAGGTTAGCACAGATACGCAGTATTTT. This gives the protein CASRRGPGWEVSTDTQYF. The full variable domain, in which reference TRBV2 and TRBJ2-3 provide the parts outside the CDR3, is EPEVTQTPSHQVTQMGQEVILRCVPISNHLYFYWYRQILGQKVEFLVSFYNNEISEKSEIFDDQFSVERPDGSNFTLKIRSTKLEDSAMYFCASRRGPGWEVSTDTQYFGPGTRLTVL.

The chain recombines TRBV19 with TRBJ1-4; D perhaps matches TRBD1 (6 bases). Germline CDR1 and CDR2: LNHDA and SQIVND (reference sequence). The CDR3 has 19 amino acids. Between the trimmed V and J ends, which lost 4 bases and 3 bases, there was a span of 24 bases. CDR3 in DNA: TGTGCCAGTAGTACCTTCTTGCCGAAGGGGGACGGACCTAATGAAAAACTGTTTTTT. It is translated as CASSTFLPKGDGPNEKLFF.

The V gene is TRBV7-2, the J gene TRBJ1-6; possible D gene TRBD1, 5 bases. Germline values: CDR1 SGHTA, CDR2 FQGNSA. CDR3 length: 15 residues. The V gene lost 6 bases and the J gene lost 7 bases, with 16 bases spanning the gap. The CDR3 sequence is CASRPPGLRNSPLHF. The CDR3 DNA sequence: TGTGCCAGCAGACCTCCGGGACTCCGCAATTCACCCCTCCACTTT.

The V call is TRBV7-3, the J call TRBJ2-3, with D possibly being TRBD2 (5 bases). CDR1 SGHTA and CDR2 FQGTGA come from the germline V gene. V shed 4 bases and J shed 3 bases, with 14 bases lying between them. The CDR3 extends over 15 amino acids. The CDR3 protein is CASSSVNSVTDTQYF. CDR3 DNA: TGTGCCAGCAGCTCCGTAAATAGCGTGACAGATACGCAGTATTTT. The variable domain in full, completed from reference TRBV7-3 and TRBJ2-3, reads GAGVSQTPSNKVTEKGKYVELRCDPISGHTALYWYRQSLGQGPEFLIYFQGTGAADDSGLPNDRFFAVRPEGSVSTLKIQRTERGDSAVYLCASSSVNSVTDTQYFGPGTRLTVL.

The J gene is TRBJ1-5, the V gene TRBV19; unclear D gene. The CDR3 consists of 12 residues. CDR1 and CDR2 from the germline V gene are LNHDA and SQIVND (reference sequence). Trimming stripped 5 bases from V and 7 bases from J, with 9 bases between. CDR3 DNA: TGTGCCAGTAGTCAGAACCCCCAGCCCCAGCATTTT. Translated, it gives CASSQNPQPQHF.

In regard to this clone: This same CDR3 is encoded by further DNA sequences in the sample. V is TRBV6-6 and J is TRBJ2-4; 7 bases align to TRBD2. V trimming: 7 bases; J trimming: 9 bases; junction bases outside the gene matches: 6. This CDR3 is built from 12 residues. Per germline, CDR1 MNHNY and CDR2 SVGAGI (reference sequence). The CDR3 region has the DNA TGTGCCAGCACCCCGGGGGGTGGCATTCAGTACTTC. This encodes CASTPGGGIQYF.

V is TRBV5-1 and J is TRBJ2-1; 12 bases fit TRBD2. CDR3 length: 17 amino acids. CDR1 is SGHRS, CDR2 YFSETQ, per germline. V lost 4 bases, J lost 2 bases, and 7 bases stayed unmatched. In nucleotides, the CDR3 is TGCGCCAGCAGCACCACTAGCGGGAGGATCACCTACAATGAGCAGTTCTTC. Its protein product is CASSTTSGRITYNEQFF. The full variable domain, completed using reference TRBV5-1 and TRBJ2-1, is KAGVTQTPRYLIKTRGQQVTLSCSPISGHRSVSWYQQTPGQGLQFLFEYFSETQRNKGNFPGRFSGRQFSNSRSEMNVSTLELGDSALYLCASSTTSGRITYNEQFFGPGTRLTVL.

V and J are TRBV7-9 and TRBJ1-4, with D unclear. Germline lookup yields CDR1 SEHNR and CDR2 FQNEAQ (reference sequence). The CDR3 loop spans 18 amino acids. The germline V and J ends were trimmed by 7 bases and 2 bases, with 23 bases remaining between them. Here the CDR3 DNA reads TGTGCCAGCACCAACCGGAGCAGTGAGGTGCCCACTAATGAAAAACTGTTTTTT. It yields the protein CASTNRSSEVPTNEKLFF.

The chain combines TRBV5-4 with TRBJ2-7; TRBD1 might be the D (5 bases). This CDR3 region has 14 residues. Germline V gene lookup returns CDR1 SGHNT and CDR2 YYREEE (reference sequence). The V gene lost 4 bases and the J gene lost 5 bases, with 16 bases spanning the gap. CDR3 nucleotide sequence: TGTGCCAGCAGCATCGCCGGCAGGGTCAACGAGCAGTACTTC. Its protein product is CASSIAGRVNEQYF.

The chain recombines TRBV7-9 with TRBJ2-5; 11 bases agree with TRBD1. The CDR3 loop spans 15 amino acids. Losses at the gene ends were 7 bases for V and 5 bases for J; bases not matched to a gene: 9. CDR1 is SEHNR and CDR2 is FQNEAQ in the germline V gene (reference sequence). The CDR3 region is CASTQPGTGGETQYF. CDR3 nucleotides: TGTGCCAGCACCCAGCCCGGGACAGGGGGGGAGACCCAGTACTTC.

The chain combines TRBV25-1 with TRBJ1-2, with a possible D match to TRBD1 (5 bases). CDR3 length: 13 residues. The germline gives CDR1 MGHDK, CDR2 SYGVNS. Trimming pared 2 bases from V and 1 base from J, leaving 5 bases between. CDR3 sequence reads: CASSERGNYGYTF. Here the CDR3 DNA reads TGTGCCAGCAGTGAAAGGGGTAACTATGGCTACACCTTC.

The V and J genes are TRBV3-1 (or the pseudogene TRBV3-2) and TRBJ2-3; D is possibly TRBD1 (6 bases). Trimming took 5 bases from V and 2 from J, leaving 11 bases between them. The CDR3 runs 14 residues. From germline, CDR1 is LGHDT and CDR2 YNNKEL (reference sequence). CDR3 in amino acids: CASSEQGNTDTQYF. The CDR3 DNA is TGTGCCAGCAGCGAACAGGGTAACACAGATACGCAGTATTTT.

The chain couples TRBV7-2 to TRBJ2-7, with 7 positions matching TRBD1. The ends lost 0 bases at V and 4 bases at J; junction bases unmatched: 6. CDR1 SGHTA and CDR2 FQGNSA come from the germline V gene. The CDR3 is 15 residues long. CDR3 loop: CASSLAGDRVYEQYF. The CDR3 DNA sequence: TGTGCCAGCAGCTTAGCGGGTGACAGGGTGTACGAGCAGTACTTC.

V is TRBV7-9 and J is TRBJ2-3; 11 nucleotides agree with TRBD2. The junction had 10 bases not matched to a gene; V was cut back by 5 bases and J by 6 bases. Per germline, CDR1 SEHNR and CDR2 FQNEAQ (reference sequence). The length of the CDR3 is 16 residues. The CDR3 nucleotides read TGTGCCAGCAGCGTCGGTAGCGGGAGGGCCCAGGATACGCAGTATTTT. Its protein product is CASSVGSGRAQDTQYF.

The V and J genes are TRBV6-5 and TRBJ2-1, with 8 bases aligning to TRBD2. The CDR3 is 14 amino acids. The germline V gene encodes CDR1 MNHEY and CDR2 SVGAGI. Trimming removed 3 bases from V and 7 bases from J; junction bases left unmatched: 5. The CDR3 reads CASSYVGGVNEQFF. The CDR3 coding sequence is TGTGCCAGCAGTTATGTCGGGGGGGTGAATGAGCAGTTCTTC.